The 24 T cell receptor beta chains in this list originate from one sample, sequenced in a study of technical replicates of blood from a handful of donors. TCRdb's copy holds only in-frame clones and misses some; the assay was immunoSEQ multiplex PCR. This sample has about 62,000 clones, with more than 75% found just once. The sequencing input was PBMCs. The receptor set was obtained from a human donor in good health. Some clones in this sample may be carry-over from other donors' samples.

The rearrangement links TRBV29-1 to TRBJ1-2; TRBD1 is a possible D gene (5 bases). From germline, CDR1 is SQVTM and CDR2 ANQGSEA. This CDR3 is built from 11 residues. Trimming stripped 4 bases from V and 8 bases from J, with 11 bases between. The CDR3 loop is CSVAGLEGYTF. The DNA of the CDR3 is TGCAGCGTTGCAGGGCTTGAGGGCTACACCTTC. Supplemented by reference TRBV29-1 and TRBJ1-2, the full variable domain reads SAVISQKPSRDICQRGTSLTIQCQVDSQVTMMFWYRQQPGQSLTLIATANQGSEATYESGFVIDKFPISRPNLTFSTLTVSNMSPEDSSIYLCSVAGLEGYTFGSGTRLTVV.

The chain couples TRBV5-1 to TRBJ2-5, with D unresolved. The germline V and J ends were trimmed by 3 bases and 0 bases, with 3 bases remaining between them. Germline CDR1 and CDR2: SGHRS and YFSETQ. This CDR3 has 12 residues. Here the CDR3 DNA reads TGCGCCAGCAGCTACTACCAAGAGACCCAGTACTTC. Translated, it gives CASSYYQETQYF.

The rearrangement uses TRBV9 and TRBJ2-7; 12 bases match TRBD2. The length of the CDR3 is 16 residues. The trim removed 4 bases at V and 5 bases at J, leaving 10 bases unmatched. Germline values: CDR1 SGDLS, CDR2 YYNGEE. As DNA, the CDR3 is TGTGCCAGCAGCTCCGCTAGCGGGAGGGCTACAAACGAGCAGTACTTC. Translated: CASSSASGRATNEQYF.

The gene calls are TRBV11-2 and TRBJ1-5; D remains ambiguous. There are 15 residues in the CDR3. The V end was cut by 4 bases, the J end by 5 bases, with 15 bases between. Germline values: CDR1 SGHAT, CDR2 FQNNGV. CDR3 nucleotide sequence: TGTGCCAGCAGCTCCACACCCAGTCCCGATCAGCCCCAGCATTTT. Its translation: CASSSTPSPDQPQHF.

This clone was recorded only once. V and J are TRBV6-5 and TRBJ2-7; D not certain. Germline V gene data show CDR1 as MNHEY and CDR2 as SVGAGI. Trimming shortened V by 3 bases and J by 2 bases, and 11 bases separated the two germline ends. This CDR3 is 14 amino acids long. The CDR3, as DNA: TGTGCCAGCAGTTATCTCGCTCAGACCTACGAGCAGTACTTC. Protein sequence: CASSYLAQTYEQYF.

The rearrangement joins TRBV10-3 to TRBJ2-3; no definite D call. The CDR3 covers 12 residues. CDR1 ENHRY and CDR2 SYGVKD come from the germline V gene. The V end was cut by 4 bases, the J end by 5 bases, with 7 bases between. The CDR3 sequence is CAISVRGDTQYF. The CDR3 DNA follows: TGTGCCATCAGTGTCCGCGGAGATACGCAGTATTTT.

CDR3: CAWDFGGTSTDTQYF. The CDR3 region has the DNA TGTGCCTGGGACTTTGGGGGGACTAGCACAGATACGCAGTATTTT. V usage is TRBV30 and J usage is TRBJ2-3; D is perhaps TRBD2 (6 bases). Trimming stripped 5 bases from V and 0 bases from J, with 15 bases between. Germline V CDR1 and CDR2: GTSNPN, SVGIG (reference sequence). This CDR3 has 15 residues.

V is TRBV19 and J is TRBJ2-2; 7 bases match TRBD1. Germline CDR1 LNHDA, CDR2 SQIVND (reference sequence). V lost 6 bases, J lost 7 bases, and 5 bases stayed unmatched. The CDR3 contains 13 residues. The CDR3 sequence is CASSYRGFGELFF. In DNA, the CDR3 is TGTGCCAGTAGCTACAGGGGTTTCGGGGAGCTGTTTTTT.

V gene TRBV19 combines with J gene TRBJ1-2, with D unclear. Germline CDR1 and CDR2: LNHDA and SQIVND (reference sequence). The CDR3 runs to 11 residues. V gave up 11 bases and J gave up 0 bases, with 7 bases separating them. CDR3 sequence: CAALANYGYTF. For the CDR3, the DNA is TGTGCCGCCCTAGCTAACTATGGCTACACCTTC. Looking up the rest from reference TRBV19 and TRBJ1-2 gives the full variable domain: DGGITQSPKYLFRKEGQNVTLSCEQNLNHDAMYWYRQDPGQGLRLIYYSQIVNDFQKGDIAEGYSVSREKKESFPLTVTSAQKNPTAFYLCAALANYGYTFGSGTRLTVV.

The chain employs TRBV9 and TRBJ2-3; 7 nucleotides agree with TRBD1. CDR1 SGDLS and CDR2 YYNGEE come from the germline V gene. The CDR3 extends over 13 amino acids. The ends lost 3 bases at V and 3 bases at J; junction bases unmatched: 1. Here the CDR3 DNA reads TGTGCCAGCAGCGGGACAGGAACAGATACGCAGTATTTT. Its translation is CASSGTGTDTQYF.

The chain joins TRBV5-1 to TRBJ1-1; D possibly corresponds to TRBD1 (5 bases). V was shortened by 1 base and J by 1 base, with 8 bases between the two germline ends. Looked up from germline, CDR1 is SGHRS and CDR2 is YFSETQ. The CDR3 loop spans 14 amino acids. Here the CDR3 DNA reads TGCGCCAGCAGCTTGACAGGTGCGAACACTGAAGCTTTCTTT. This sequence encodes CASSLTGANTEAFF.

The V call is TRBV18, the J call TRBJ2-1; 10 nucleotides align to TRBD2. CDR3 length equals 15 residues. Germline CDR1 KGHSH, CDR2 LQKENI. The V gene end was trimmed by 2 bases and the J gene end by 8 bases; junction bases not matched to a gene: 6. The chain's CDR3 is CASSPSLAGVHEQFF. The CDR3 DNA reads as TGTGCCAGCTCACCATCCCTAGCGGGAGTCCATGAGCAGTTCTTC.

The rearrangement joins TRBV4-1 to TRBJ2-7; tentatively, D is TRBD1 (5 bases). This CDR3 contains 17 residues. V lost 3 bases, J lost 5 bases, and 23 bases lay in between. Looked up from germline, CDR1 is MGHRA and CDR2 is YSYEKL. The CDR3 sequence is CASSHQDIARARNEQYF. CDR3 coding DNA: TGCGCCAGCAGCCACCAGGACATAGCACGGGCGCGTAACGAGCAGTACTTC.

The chain employs TRBV15 and TRBJ2-7, with D unresolved. Per germline, CDR1 LNHNV and CDR2 YYDKDF (reference sequence). Between the trimmed V and J ends, which lost 0 bases and 3 bases, there was a span of 6 bases. CDR3 size: 13 residues. The CDR3 DNA reads as TGTGCCACCAGCAGAGATTCAGTCTACGAGCAGTACTTC. This sequence encodes CATSRDSVYEQYF.

CDR3 region: CASSLQGADTEAFF. The DNA for the CDR3 is TGTGCCAGCAGCCTACAGGGTGCGGACACTGAAGCTTTCTTT. The chain uses TRBV6-1 and TRBJ1-1, with D maybe TRBD1 (6 bases). Germline lookup yields CDR1 MNHNS and CDR2 SASEGT. The CDR3 extends over 14 amino acids. Trimming left V 6 bases short and J 3 bases short, with 14 bases between.

The chain employs TRBV12-2 and TRBJ2-7; TRBD1 reflects the table's D call only, with no check against the DNA. TRBV12-2 is tagged as a pseudogene. The CDR3 covers 22 residues. CDR3 sequence: CASPRGFFRSPKQGLLVYEQYF. In nucleotides, the CDR3 is TGTGCAAGTCCTCGGGGGTTTTTCCGATCACCTAAACAGGGGCTATTGGTCTACGAGCAGTACTTC.

The rearrangement joins TRBV6-5 to TRBJ1-1, with 8 bases that match TRBD1. Germline lookup yields CDR1 MNHEY and CDR2 SVGAGI. The V gene end was trimmed by 2 bases and the J gene end by 11 bases; junction bases not matched to a gene: 4. The CDR3 totals 12 residues. The DNA for the CDR3 is TGTGCCAGCAGTTACGCGACAGGGGAGGCTTTCTTT. This codes for CASSYATGEAFF.

This clone was counted a single time. The CDR3 DNA is TGTGCCAGCAGCTGGTCGGGACTTGAACGAAAACTCGCCTACGAGCAGTACTTC. Residues: CASSWSGLERKLAYEQYF. The chain recombines TRBV7-8 with TRBJ2-7; maybe TRBD2 (6 bases). Germline-derived CDR1 and CDR2 are SGHVS and FQNEAQ. Trimming took 4 bases from V and 2 from J, leaving 24 bases between them. The CDR3 loop spans 18 amino acids.

The V call is TRBV7-8, the J call TRBJ2-5; TRBD2 aligns across 7 bases. The CDR3 is made up of 14 amino acids. Germline trimming cut 1 base from V and 4 bases from J; bases unmatched to any gene: 3. CDR1 SGHVS and CDR2 FQNEAQ come from the germline V gene. CDR3 DNA sequence: TGTGCCAGCAGCTTAGTGGCTAGCGGAGAGACCCAGTACTTC. Protein sequence: CASSLVASGETQYF.

The chain carries TRBV7-2 and TRBJ1-1; 7 bases match TRBD1. Germline V gene sequence: CDR1 SGHTA, CDR2 FQGNSA. The V and J ends lost 5 bases and 0 bases, in that order; junction bases with no gene match: 12. This CDR3 spans 17 amino acids. The CDR3 region is CASSPGTARGMNTEAFF. The CDR3 nucleotides read TGTGCCAGCAGCCCCGGGACAGCCAGGGGGATGAACACTGAAGCTTTCTTT.

The chain recombines TRBV7-2 with TRBJ1-1; D gene uncertain. CDR3 length equals 13 residues. V lost 5 bases and J lost 4, with 11 bases in between. In germline, CDR1 is SGHTA, CDR2 FQGNSA. This chain's CDR3 is CASSISMSTEAFF. CDR3 sequence (DNA): TGTGCCAGCAGCATAAGTATGAGCACTGAAGCTTTCTTT.

The CDR3 DNA reads as TGTGCCAGCAGCCAAGATAGGGGGACAGATACGCAGTATTTT. This translates into CASSQDRGTDTQYF. This chain uses TRBV4-2 with TRBJ2-3, with D maybe TRBD1 (6 bases). The V gene lost 0 bases and the J gene lost 3 bases, with 7 bases spanning the gap. The CDR3 contains 14 residues. Germline V lookup: CDR1 LGHNA, CDR2 YNFKEQ.

Worth noting for this clone: A junction boundary mismatches the germline segment, possibly from a read error. The chain employs TRBV11-2 and TRBJ2-5; 10 bases line up with TRBD2. The CDR3 contains 17 residues. The germline V gene encodes CDR1 SGHAT and CDR2 FQNNGV. CDR3 DNA: TGTGCCAGCAGCACGGTAGCGGGAGGAAAATACCATGAGACCCAGTACTTC. Amino acids: CASSTVAGGKYHETQYF.

The V gene is TRBV11-2, the J gene TRBJ2-7, with 11 bases lining up with TRBD2. Germline CDR1 reads SGHAT; CDR2 reads FQNNGV. This CDR3 spans 17 amino acids. The V and J ends lost 0 bases and 5 bases, in that order; junction bases with no gene match: 9. The CDR3 spells CASSLENSPGLADEQYF. CDR3 sequence (DNA): TGTGCCAGCAGCTTAGAAAACTCCCCGGGACTAGCGGACGAGCAGTACTTC.